A single sample is the source of the 11 T cell receptor beta chains below, sequenced in a study of shared clonotypes between healthy human individuals. The assay was immunoSEQ multiplex PCR, and TCRdb's table has in-frame clones only and misses some. The table shows 2 million to 2.5 million clones, with approximately 95% occurring only once. The source material was naive CD4+ T cells from PBMCs. Subset indicated: CD45RA+ positively selected. The receptors stem from a man younger than 30 in good health. Some clones in this sample may be carry-over from other donors' samples.

A remark on this clone: The same CDR3 is also encoded by other DNA sequences in this sample. V and J are TRBV6-1 and TRBJ1-5, with D unresolved. V dropped 0 bases and J dropped 4 bases, with 7 bases sitting between them. This CDR3 contains 14 residues. CDR1 is MNHNS and CDR2 is SASEGT in the germline V gene. The DNA of the CDR3 is TGTGCCAGCAGTGAAGCGGGAGGGAATCAGCCCCAGCATTTT. Translating it yields CASSEAGGNQPQHF.

This rearrangement joins TRBV7-9 to TRBJ2-7; weak D call: TRBD2 (6 bases). The CDR3 consists of 13 residues. CDR1 and CDR2 from the germline V gene are SEHNR and FQNEAQ (reference sequence). V was shortened by 8 bases and J by 2 bases, with 13 bases between the two germline ends. CDR3 region: CASHRSGAYEQYF. The CDR3, as DNA: TGTGCCAGCCATCGTTCGGGGGCCTACGAGCAGTACTTC.

This sequence joins TRBV11-2 and TRBJ2-7; TRBD2 matches at 9 bases. Germline V gene sequence: CDR1 SGHAT, CDR2 FQNNGV. V was clipped by 0 bases and J by 0 bases; unmatched bases: 9. The CDR3 length is 18 residues. CDR3 loop: CASSLDPPSGRLSYEQYF. The CDR3, as DNA: TGTGCCAGCAGCTTAGATCCCCCCAGCGGGAGGCTCTCCTACGAGCAGTACTTC.

The chain recombines TRBV2 with TRBJ2-5; 7 bases are shared with TRBD1. Germline CDR1 reads SNHLY; CDR2 reads FYNNEI. V shed 3 bases, J shed 5 bases, and the junction held 9 bases outside the gene matches. The CDR3 totals 15 residues. CDR3 protein: CASSDRGSVQETQYF. The CDR3 coding sequence is TGTGCCAGCAGTGACAGGGGGTCCGTACAGGAGACCCAGTACTTC.

The chain links TRBV10-3 to TRBJ1-1, with TRBD1 as a possible D gene (5 bases). The germline CDR1 and CDR2 sequences are ENHRY and SYGVKD. CDR3 length equals 15 residues. V was pared by 6 bases and J by 4 bases, with 18 bases between. CDR3 loop: CAIRLHLGVGTEAFF. The CDR3 DNA reads TGTGCCATCAGACTACACCTAGGGGTCGGCACTGAAGCTTTCTTT.

CDR3 region: CASSRQGGQPQHF. CDR3 nucleotide sequence: TGTGCCAGCAGTAGGCAGGGTGGCCAGCCCCAGCATTTT. The V and J genes are TRBV25-1 and TRBJ1-5, with D perhaps TRBD1 (5 bases). V lost 5 bases, J lost 7 bases, and 12 bases lay in between. Germline V gene data show CDR1 as MGHDK and CDR2 as SYGVNS. There are 13 residues in the CDR3.

This clone was seen only once. The J gene is TRBJ1-4, the V gene TRBV6-1, with D possibly being TRBD1 (6 bases). V was clipped by 0 bases and J by 6 bases, with 11 bases between them. Germline V CDR1 and CDR2: MNHNS, SASEGT. The CDR3 totals 15 residues. In DNA, the CDR3 is TGTGCCAGCAGTGAAGCAAGGGGGATTTATGAAAAACTGTTTTTT. Translated: CASSEARGIYEKLFF.

The chain employs TRBV15 and TRBJ2-5; D not resolved. V lost 2 bases, J lost 0 bases, and 10 bases lay in between. Looked up from germline, CDR1 is LNHNV and CDR2 is YYDKDF (reference sequence). There are 15 residues in the CDR3. For the CDR3, the DNA is TGTGCCACCAGCAGAAGTGGGCAGTACCAAGAGACCCAGTACTTC. This encodes CATSRSGQYQETQYF.

The chain combines TRBV5-1 with TRBJ2-7, with D maybe TRBD1 (6 bases). CDR1 and CDR2 from the germline V gene are SGHRS and YFSETQ. CDR3 length equals 15 residues. The V and J ends lost 4 bases and 0 bases respectively, with 14 bases between them. DNA of the CDR3: TGCGCCAGCAGCAGAACAGGGAGAAGCTCCTACGAGCAGTACTTC. Amino acid sequence: CASSRTGRSSYEQYF.

CDR3 residues: CAISESTRQGRPQHF. CDR3 coding DNA: TGTGCCATCAGTGAGTCGACTCGACAGGGTCGTCCCCAGCATTTT. The chain recombines TRBV10-3 with TRBJ1-5, with 7 nucleotides matching TRBD1. The CDR3 extends over 15 amino acids. J was trimmed by 10 bases and V by 0 bases; bases with no gene match: 9. Germline V gene data show CDR1 as ENHRY and CDR2 as SYGVKD.

This chain links TRBV2 with TRBJ1-2, with a weak D call TRBD1 (5 bases). This CDR3 has 13 amino acids. Per germline, CDR1 SNHLY and CDR2 FYNNEI. The ends were cut back, 3 bases at V and 4 bases at J, with 9 bases in the middle. CDR3 sequence (DNA): TGTGCCAGCAGTGACGACAGAATCTATGGCTACACCTTC. It encodes CASSDDRIYGYTF.